These 19 T cell receptor beta chains were all obtained from the same sample, sequenced in a study of cytomegalovirus exposure and HLA in healthy donors. The PCR used 60 Vbeta and 13 Jbeta primers. The method was immunoSEQ multiplex PCR; TCRdb's version includes in-frame clones alone and lacks a portion of them. The sample consists of 210,000 or so clones, 70% to 90% of them appearing once. The sequenced sample was PBMCs. The receptors come from a girl aged 2-15 years in good health and CMV-seronegative.

This rearrangement joins TRBV5-1 to TRBJ2-3, with TRBD2 matching 7 bases. The J segment lost 2 bases and the V segment lost 0 bases, leaving 6 bases of the junction unmatched. The germline V gene encodes CDR1 SGHRS and CDR2 YFSETQ. CDR3 length: 16 amino acids. The CDR3: CASSLASLAVTDTQYF. In DNA, the CDR3 is TGCGCCAGCAGCTTGGCCTCGCTAGCGGTCACAGATACGCAGTATTTT. Full variable domain (outside the CDR3, taken from reference TRBV5-1 and TRBJ2-3): KAGVTQTPRYLIKTRGQQVTLSCSPISGHRSVSWYQQTPGQGLQFLFEYFSETQRNKGNFPGRFSGRQFSNSRSEMNVSTLELGDSALYLCASSLASLAVTDTQYFGPGTRLTVL.

This clone was seen once. The chain carries TRBV19 and TRBJ1-5; the D gene is possibly TRBD1 (5 bases). Germline V gene lookup returns CDR1 LNHDA and CDR2 SQIVND (reference sequence). Between the trimmed V and J ends, which lost 2 bases and 0 bases, there was a span of 23 bases. The CDR3 spans 20 residues. In nucleotides, the CDR3 is TGTGCCAGTAGTATAAGAGTCGCGGGGGTACGCGCTTATAGCAATCAGCCCCAGCATTTT. This encodes CASSIRVAGVRAYSNQPQHF. The entire variable domain, with the rest obtained from reference TRBV19 and TRBJ1-5, is as follows: DGGITQSPKYLFRKEGQNVTLSCEQNLNHDAMYWYRQDPGQGLRLIYYSQIVNDFQKGDIAEGYSVSREKKESFPLTVTSAQKNPTAFYLCASSIRVAGVRAYSNQPQHFGDGTRLSIL.

The gene calls are TRBV25-1 and TRBJ2-2, with 9 bases fitting TRBD2. Trimming took 4 bases from V and 5 from J; bases not matched to a gene: 5. The CDR3 is 15 amino acids. Per germline, CDR1 MGHDK and CDR2 SYGVNS. Here the CDR3 reads CASSVVGLATGELFF. CDR3 in DNA: TGTGCCAGCAGTGTGGTGGGACTAGCTACCGGGGAGCTGTTTTTT.

V gene TRBV9 combines with J gene TRBJ2-3, with D perhaps TRBD2 (5 bases). CDR3 length: 14 amino acids. V lost 0 bases to trimming and J lost 0 bases, with 5 bases between them. Germline-derived CDR1 and CDR2 are SGDLS and YYNGEE. CDR3 sequence (DNA): TGTGCCAGCAGCGTAGTAGCGAGCACAGATACGCAGTATTTT. As protein: CASSVVASTDTQYF.

Regarding this clone: Other DNA sequences from this sample encode an identical CDR3 as well. The chain couples TRBV6-1 to TRBJ2-7, with D perhaps matching TRBD1 (5 bases). Germline V gene lookup returns CDR1 MNHNS and CDR2 SASEGT. The length of the CDR3 is 12 residues. Trimming took 2 bases from V and 5 from J, leaving 7 bases between them. The CDR3 here is CASSETGNEQYF. The CDR3 DNA reads as TGTGCCAGCAGTGAAACAGGCAACGAGCAGTACTTC.

This rearrangement joins TRBV6-1 to TRBJ1-1, with 8 bases identical to TRBD1. Germline V gene data show CDR1 as MNHNS and CDR2 as SASEGT. The V and J ends lost 8 bases and 0 bases, in that order; junction bases with no gene match: 5. The CDR3 is made up of 14 amino acids. The CDR3 region is CASPGQAMNTEAFF. The CDR3 DNA follows: TGTGCCAGCCCGGGACAGGCCATGAACACTGAAGCTTTCTTT.

The chain has TRBV7-8 and TRBJ2-1; tentatively, D is TRBD2 (5 bases). V was cut by 4 bases and J by 0 bases, with 13 bases left in between. Germline V gives CDR1 SGHVS, CDR2 FQNEAQ. The length of the CDR3 is 16 residues. The DNA of the CDR3 is TGTGCCAGCAGCTCTAAACTAGGGAGCTCCTACAATGAGCAGTTCTTC. Translating gives CASSSKLGSSYNEQFF.

This clone was seen only a few times. V is TRBV2 and J is TRBJ1-5, with D possibly TRBD1 on 6 matching bases. Trimming left V 2 bases short and J 0 bases short, with 11 bases between. The CDR3 sequence is 16 residues long. Germline CDR1 and CDR2: SNHLY and FYNNEI. The CDR3 region has the DNA TGTGCCAGCAGTGAACAGGGGAAGGGTAGCAATCAGCCCCAGCATTTT. This translates into CASSEQGKGSNQPQHF.

This clone showed up just once. This rearrangement joins TRBV25-1 to TRBJ2-3, with 7 bases identical to TRBD2. CDR3 length equals 14 residues. In germline, CDR1 is MGHDK, CDR2 SYGVNS. V lost 7 bases, J lost 1 base, and 5 bases stayed unmatched. CDR3: CASTVAGGTDTQYF. CDR3 bases: TGTGCCAGCACGGTGGCGGGGGGCACAGATACGCAGTATTTT. Complete variable domain (other parts from reference TRBV25-1 and TRBJ2-3): EADIYQTPRYLVIGTGKKITLECSQTMGHDKMYWYQQDPGMELHLIHYSYGVNSTEKGDLSSESTVSRIRTEHFPLTLESARPSHTSQYLCASTVAGGTDTQYFGPGTRLTVL.

The chain links TRBV19 to TRBJ1-4; D call uncertain. The V gene lost 5 bases and the J gene lost 8 bases, with 9 bases spanning the gap. The CDR3 length is 12 residues. The germline V gene has CDR1 LNHDA and CDR2 SQIVND (reference sequence). CDR3 in amino acids: CASSLRREKLFF. CDR3 nucleotide sequence: TGTGCCAGTAGTCTGCGTCGGGAAAAACTGTTTTTT.

The chain employs TRBV29-1 and TRBJ2-2; D is unresolved. The CDR3 contains 16 residues. V lost 6 bases to trimming and J lost 3 bases, with 20 bases between them. Germline loops: CDR1 SQVTM, CDR2 ANQGSEA. CDR3 protein: CSVHVDERLDTGELFF. The CDR3, as DNA: TGCAGCGTGCACGTAGACGAGAGGCTCGACACCGGGGAGCTGTTTTTT.

The chain carries TRBV19 and TRBJ2-7; D is possibly TRBD1 (6 bases). CDR1 is LNHDA and CDR2 is SQIVND in the germline V gene (reference sequence). The length of the CDR3 is 15 residues. V lost 2 bases, J lost 5 bases, and 16 bases lay in between. The CDR3, as DNA: TGTGCCAGTAGTATAAAGGGCAGGGGATACCACGAGCAGTACTTC. This codes for CASSIKGRGYHEQYF.

The V and J genes are TRBV7-9 and TRBJ1-1; D may be TRBD1 (6 bases). Germline V gives CDR1 SEHNR, CDR2 FQNEAQ (reference sequence). The V end was cut by 6 bases, the J end by 1 base, with 12 bases between. This CDR3 is built from 14 residues. In DNA, the CDR3 is TGTGCCAGCAGACCTCGGGACACGAACACTGAAGCTTTCTTT. Its translation is CASRPRDTNTEAFF.

This chain links TRBV7-2 with TRBJ2-3; 7 bases are shared with TRBD2. From germline, CDR1 is SGHTA and CDR2 FQGNSA. The CDR3 sequence is 13 residues long. After removal of 6 bases from V and 2 bases from J, the junction contained 2 bases not matched to a gene. As DNA, the CDR3 is TGTGCCAGCAGTAGCGGGTTCACAGATACGCAGTATTTT. It is translated as CASSSGFTDTQYF.

This clone was recorded only once. J is TRBJ1-2 and V is TRBV7-9; 7 positions match TRBD1. Germline V gene sequence: CDR1 SEHNR, CDR2 FQNEAQ (reference sequence). V dropped 0 bases and J dropped 4; count of bases not matched to a gene: 11. This CDR3 is built from 17 residues. CDR3 in DNA: TGTGCCAGCAGCTTAGCCGGGATGGGACAGAGCCCCTATGGCTACACCTTC. Translating it yields CASSLAGMGQSPYGYTF.

V gene TRBV7-9 combines with J gene TRBJ1-2, with TRBD1 matching over 7 bases. Unmatched junction bases numbered 7, after V lost 7 bases and J lost 8 bases. Germline CDR1 is SEHNR and CDR2 is FQNEAQ (reference sequence). CDR3 length: 12 amino acids. The CDR3 coding sequence is TGTGCCAGCAAGGAGGGGGCTAAAGGCTACACCTTC. Its protein is CASKEGAKGYTF.

The chain couples TRBV10-3 to TRBJ2-1, with D possibly matching TRBD2 (7 bases). The CDR3 length is 15 residues. V was pared by 10 bases and J by 6 bases, with 22 bases between. Per the germline V gene, CDR1 is ENHRY and CDR2 is SYGVKD. CDR3 bases: TGTGCCACCCTCGAGAGGGAGGGGGTAAGCAATGAGCAGTTCTTC. Its protein product is CATLEREGVSNEQFF.

The rearrangement joins TRBV10-3 to TRBJ2-1; TRBD2 aligns across 10 bases. The V segment lost 4 bases and the J segment 5 bases; nucleotides outside the gene matches: 5. CDR1 ENHRY and CDR2 SYGVKD come from the germline V gene. This CDR3 contains 15 residues. Here the CDR3 DNA reads TGTGCCATCAGTGCTACCGGGACTAGCGACAATGAGCAGTTCTTC. This sequence encodes CAISATGTSDNEQFF.

As DNA, the CDR3 is TGTGCCAGCAGTCGCCGGGGACAGACCTCGTACGAGCAGTACTTC. This encodes CASSRRGQTSYEQYF. J is TRBJ2-7 and V is TRBV27, with 7 bases fitting TRBD1. V was pared by 5 bases and J by 4 bases, with 11 bases of the junction left unmatched. The CDR3 spans 15 residues. Per the germline V gene, CDR1 is MNHEY and CDR2 is SMNVEV (reference sequence).